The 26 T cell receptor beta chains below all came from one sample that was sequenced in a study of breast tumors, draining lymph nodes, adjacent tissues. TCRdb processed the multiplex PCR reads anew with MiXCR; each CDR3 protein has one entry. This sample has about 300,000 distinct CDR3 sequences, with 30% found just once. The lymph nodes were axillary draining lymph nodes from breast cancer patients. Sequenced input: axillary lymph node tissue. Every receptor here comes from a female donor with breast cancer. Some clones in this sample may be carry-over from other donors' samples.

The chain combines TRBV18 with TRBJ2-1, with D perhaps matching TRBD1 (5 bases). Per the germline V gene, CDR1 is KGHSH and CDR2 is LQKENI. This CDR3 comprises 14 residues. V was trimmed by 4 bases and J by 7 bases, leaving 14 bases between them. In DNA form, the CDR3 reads TGTGCCAGCTCACGTAGGGGAAAGGGGAATGAGCAGTTCTTC. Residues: CASSRRGKGNEQFF.

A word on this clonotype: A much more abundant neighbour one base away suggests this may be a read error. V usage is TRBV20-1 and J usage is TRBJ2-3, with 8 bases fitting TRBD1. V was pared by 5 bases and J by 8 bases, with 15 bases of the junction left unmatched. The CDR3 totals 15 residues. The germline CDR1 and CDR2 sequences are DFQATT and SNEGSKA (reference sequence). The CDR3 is CSAGLSRPQGATQYF. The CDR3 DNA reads TGCAGTGCTGGTTTGAGCCGGCCTCAGGGGGCTACGCAGTATTTT.

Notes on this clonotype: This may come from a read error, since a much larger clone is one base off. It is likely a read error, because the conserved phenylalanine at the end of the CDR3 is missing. The CDR3 region is CSVEDGLAGGYEQYL. DNA of the CDR3: TGCAGCGTTGAAGATGGGCTAGCGGGAGGGTACGAGCAGTACCTC. V gene TRBV29-1 combines with J gene TRBJ2-7; 12 bases are shared with TRBD2. The ends lost 0 bases at V and 4 bases at J; junction bases unmatched: 4. The CDR3 has 15 amino acids. Germline values: CDR1 SQVTM, CDR2 ANQGSEA.

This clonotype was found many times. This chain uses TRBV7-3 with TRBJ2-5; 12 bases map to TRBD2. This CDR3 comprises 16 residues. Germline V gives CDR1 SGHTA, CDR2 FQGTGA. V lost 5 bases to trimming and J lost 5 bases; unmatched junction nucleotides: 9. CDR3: CASSLSSGRAVETQYF. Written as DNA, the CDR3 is TGTGCCAGCAGCCTATCTAGCGGGAGGGCCGTGGAGACCCAGTACTTC.

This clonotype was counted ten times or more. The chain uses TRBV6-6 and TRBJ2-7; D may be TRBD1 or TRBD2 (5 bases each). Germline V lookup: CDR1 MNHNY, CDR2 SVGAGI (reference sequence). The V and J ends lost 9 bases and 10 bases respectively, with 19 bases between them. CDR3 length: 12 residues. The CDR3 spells CARHRDGQIQYF. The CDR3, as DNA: TGTGCCAGACATCGGGACGGTCAAATACAGTACTTC.

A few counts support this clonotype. The CDR3 protein is CASSQSSGELFF. DNA for the CDR3: TGTGCCAGCAGCCAATCTAGCGGGGAGCTGTTTTTT. The chain combines TRBV3-1 with TRBJ2-2; D remains ambiguous. The CDR3 spans 12 residues. Looked up from germline, CDR1 is LGHDT and CDR2 is YNNKEL (reference sequence). The V gene lost 2 bases and the J gene lost 7 bases, with 5 bases spanning the gap. Full variable domain (outside the CDR3, taken from reference TRBV3-1 and TRBJ2-2): DTAVSQTPKYLVTQMGNDKSIKCEQNLGHDTMYWYKQDSKKFLKIMFSYNNKELIINETVPNRFSPKSPDKAHLNLHINSLELGDSAVYFCASSQSSGELFFGEGSRLTVL.

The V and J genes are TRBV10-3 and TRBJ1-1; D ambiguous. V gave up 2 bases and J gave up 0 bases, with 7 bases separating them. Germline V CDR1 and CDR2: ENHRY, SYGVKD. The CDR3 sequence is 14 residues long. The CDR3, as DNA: TGTGCCATCAGTGAGCGTGGGCTGAACACTGAAGCTTTCTTT. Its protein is CAISERGLNTEAFF.

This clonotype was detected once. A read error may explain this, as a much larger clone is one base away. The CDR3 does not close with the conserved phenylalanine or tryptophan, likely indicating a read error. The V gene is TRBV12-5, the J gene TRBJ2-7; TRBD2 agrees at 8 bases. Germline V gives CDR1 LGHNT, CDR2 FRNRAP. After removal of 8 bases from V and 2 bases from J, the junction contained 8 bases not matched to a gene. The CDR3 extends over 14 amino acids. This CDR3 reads CASTRAGVTYEQYL. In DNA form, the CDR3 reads TGTGCTAGTACCCGAGCGGGAGTTACCTACGAGCAGTACCTC.

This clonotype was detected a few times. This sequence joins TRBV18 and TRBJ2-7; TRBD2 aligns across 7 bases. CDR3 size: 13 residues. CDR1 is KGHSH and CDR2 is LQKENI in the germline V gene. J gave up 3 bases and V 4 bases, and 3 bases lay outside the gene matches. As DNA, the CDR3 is TGTGCCAGCTCACTCGGGACTATCTACGAGCAGTACTTC. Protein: CASSLGTIYEQYF.

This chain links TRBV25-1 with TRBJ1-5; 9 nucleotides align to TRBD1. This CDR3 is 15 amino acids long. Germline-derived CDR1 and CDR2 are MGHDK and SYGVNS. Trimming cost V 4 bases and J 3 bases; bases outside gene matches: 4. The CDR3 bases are TGTGCCAGCAGTGCTTGGACAGGGGACAATCAGCCCCAGCATTTT. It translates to CASSAWTGDNQPQHF. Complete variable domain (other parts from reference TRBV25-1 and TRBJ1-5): EADIYQTPRYLVIGTGKKITLECSQTMGHDKMYWYQQDPGMELHLIHYSYGVNSTEKGDLSSESTVSRIRTEHFPLTLESARPSHTSQYLCASSAWTGDNQPQHFGDGTRLSIL.

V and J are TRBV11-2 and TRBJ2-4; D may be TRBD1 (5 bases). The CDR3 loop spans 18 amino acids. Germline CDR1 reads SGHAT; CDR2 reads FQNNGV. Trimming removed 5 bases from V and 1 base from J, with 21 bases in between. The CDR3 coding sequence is TGTGCCAGCAGCGTCACCCCGGGCGGTGACAGTGCCAAAAACATTCAGTACTTC. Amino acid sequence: CASSVTPGGDSAKNIQYF.

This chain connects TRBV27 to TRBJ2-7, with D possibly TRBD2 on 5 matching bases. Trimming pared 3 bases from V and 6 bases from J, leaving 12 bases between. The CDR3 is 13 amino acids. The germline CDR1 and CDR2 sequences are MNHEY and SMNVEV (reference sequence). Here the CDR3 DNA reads TGTGCCAGCAGTTTTTGGGATGAGGGCGAGCAGTACTTC. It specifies CASSFWDEGEQYF.

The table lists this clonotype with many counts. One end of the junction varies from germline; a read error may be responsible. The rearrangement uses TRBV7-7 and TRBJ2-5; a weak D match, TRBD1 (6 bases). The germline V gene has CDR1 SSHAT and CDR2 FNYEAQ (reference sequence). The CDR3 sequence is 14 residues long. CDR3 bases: TGTGCTAGCAGCTTAGACCTTCAGGGGGAGACCCAGTACTTC. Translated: CASSLDLQGETQYF.

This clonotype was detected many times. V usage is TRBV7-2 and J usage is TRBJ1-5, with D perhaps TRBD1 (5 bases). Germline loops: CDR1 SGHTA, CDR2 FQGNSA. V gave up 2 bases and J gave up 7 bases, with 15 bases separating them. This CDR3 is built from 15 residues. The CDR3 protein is CASSLMAGKSQPQHF. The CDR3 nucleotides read TGTGCCAGCAGCTTAATGGCAGGGAAGTCCCAGCCCCAGCATTTT.

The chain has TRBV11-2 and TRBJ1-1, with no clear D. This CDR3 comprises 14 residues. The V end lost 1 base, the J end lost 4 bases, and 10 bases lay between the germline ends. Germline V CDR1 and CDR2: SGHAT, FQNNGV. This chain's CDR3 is CASSLGTMTTEAFF. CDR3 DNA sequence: TGTGCCAGCAGCTTAGGGACCATGACCACTGAAGCTTTCTTT.

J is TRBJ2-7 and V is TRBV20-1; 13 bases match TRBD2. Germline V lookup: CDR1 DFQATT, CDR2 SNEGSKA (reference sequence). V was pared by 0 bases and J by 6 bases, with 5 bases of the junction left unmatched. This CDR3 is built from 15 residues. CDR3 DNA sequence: TGCAGTGCTAGAGATCCAGGACTAGCGGGAGCCGAGCAGTACTTC. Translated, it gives CSARDPGLAGAEQYF.

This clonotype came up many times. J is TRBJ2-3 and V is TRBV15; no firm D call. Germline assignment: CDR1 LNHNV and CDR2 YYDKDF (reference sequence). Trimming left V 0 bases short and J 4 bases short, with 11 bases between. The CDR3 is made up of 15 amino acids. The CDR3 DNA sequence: TGTGCCACCAGCAGAGATTGGACCGTCGCAGATACGCAGTATTTT. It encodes CATSRDWTVADTQYF.

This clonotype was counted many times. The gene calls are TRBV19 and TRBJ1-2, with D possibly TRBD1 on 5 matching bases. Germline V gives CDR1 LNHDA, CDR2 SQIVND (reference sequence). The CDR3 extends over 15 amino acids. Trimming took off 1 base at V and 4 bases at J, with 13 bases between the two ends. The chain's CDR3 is CASSIVGTQVYGYTF. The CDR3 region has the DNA TGTGCCAGTAGTATAGTTGGGACCCAGGTCTATGGCTACACCTTC.

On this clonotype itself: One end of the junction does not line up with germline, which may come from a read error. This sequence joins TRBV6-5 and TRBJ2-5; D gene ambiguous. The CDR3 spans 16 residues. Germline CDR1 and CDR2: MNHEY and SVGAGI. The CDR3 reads CASSHSGVGFQGTQYF. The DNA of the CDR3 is TGTGCCAGCAGTCACTCGGGTGTGGGGTTCCAAGGGACCCAGTACTTC.

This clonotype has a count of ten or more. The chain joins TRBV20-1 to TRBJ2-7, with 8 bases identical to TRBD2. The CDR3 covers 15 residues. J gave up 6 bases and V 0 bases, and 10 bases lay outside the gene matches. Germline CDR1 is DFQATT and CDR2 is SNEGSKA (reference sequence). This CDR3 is CSARDLVAGTSEQYF. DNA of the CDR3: TGCAGTGCTAGAGATCTGGTAGCGGGAACTTCCGAGCAGTACTTC.

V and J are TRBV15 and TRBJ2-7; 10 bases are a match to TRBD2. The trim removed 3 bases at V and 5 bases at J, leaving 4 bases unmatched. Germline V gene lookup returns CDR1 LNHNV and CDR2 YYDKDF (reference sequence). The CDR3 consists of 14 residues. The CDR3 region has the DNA TGTGCCACCAGCAGCCTAGCGGGAGTCCACGAGCAGTACTTC. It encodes CATSSLAGVHEQYF.

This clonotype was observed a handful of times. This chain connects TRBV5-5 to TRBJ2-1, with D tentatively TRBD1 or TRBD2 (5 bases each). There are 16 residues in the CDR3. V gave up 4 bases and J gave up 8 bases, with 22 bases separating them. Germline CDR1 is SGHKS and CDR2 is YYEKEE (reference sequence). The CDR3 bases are TGTGCCAGCAGCGAGGGACCGGCGGCCTTAGTGGATGAGCAGTTCTTC. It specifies CASSEGPAALVDEQFF.

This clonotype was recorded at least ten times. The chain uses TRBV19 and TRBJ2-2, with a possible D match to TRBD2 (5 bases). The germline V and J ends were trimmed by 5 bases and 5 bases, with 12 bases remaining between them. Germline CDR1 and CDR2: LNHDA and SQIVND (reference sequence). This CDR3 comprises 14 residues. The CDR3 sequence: CASSVGPGTGELFF. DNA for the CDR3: TGTGCCAGTAGTGTCGGCCCGGGGACCGGGGAGCTGTTTTTT. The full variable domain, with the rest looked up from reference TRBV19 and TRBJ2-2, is DGGITQSPKYLFRKEGQNVTLSCEQNLNHDAMYWYRQDPGQGLRLIYYSQIVNDFQKGDIAEGYSVSREKKESFPLTVTSAQKNPTAFYLCASSVGPGTGELFFGEGSRLTVL.

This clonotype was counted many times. The CDR3 nucleotides are TGTGCCAGCAGCTTAAACTCTGGAAACACCATATATTTT. Its translation is CASSLNSGNTIYF. This rearrangement joins TRBV7-2 to TRBJ1-3, with no clear D. This CDR3 has 13 residues. CDR1 and CDR2 (germline): SGHTA, FQGNSA. V lost 2 bases and J 0 bases, leaving 2 bases between the germline ends. The full variable domain, in which reference TRBV7-2 and TRBJ1-3 provide the parts outside the CDR3, is GAGVSQSPSNKVTEKGKDVELRCDPISGHTALYWYRQSLGQGLEFLIYFQGNSAPDKSGLPSDRFSAERTGGSVSTLTIQRTQQEDSAVYLCASSLNSGNTIYFGEGSWLTVV.

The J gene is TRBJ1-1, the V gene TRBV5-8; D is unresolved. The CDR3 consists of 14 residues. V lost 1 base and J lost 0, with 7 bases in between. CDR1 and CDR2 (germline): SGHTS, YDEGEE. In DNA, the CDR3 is TGTGCCAGCAGCTTGACCGCCATGAACACTGAAGCTTTCTTT. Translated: CASSLTAMNTEAFF.

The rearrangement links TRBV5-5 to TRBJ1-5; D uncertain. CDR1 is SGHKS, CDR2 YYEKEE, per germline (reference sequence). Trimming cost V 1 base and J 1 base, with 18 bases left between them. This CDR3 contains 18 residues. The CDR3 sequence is CASSLTAIPIGSNQPQHF. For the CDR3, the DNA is TGTGCCAGCAGCTTGACGGCCATCCCGATTGGGAGCAATCAGCCCCAGCATTTT.